The clone carrying this TCR beta chain was seen ten or more times. Its antigen is not identified. Because it lacks the conserved phenylalanine or tryptophan at the end, this CDR3 is likely a read error. The limits of the CDR3 on the DNA are not certain, so only TCRdb's listed CDR3 is given. From germline, CDR1 is SGDLS and CDR2 YYNGEE. Termini included, the CDR3 measures 11 amino acids. Each CDR3 protein gets one entry after TCRdb re-called the 5' RACE reads with MiXCR. The sample lists around 7,000 distinct CDR3 sequences; 2.5% to 3% were seen once. This sample was taken from a study of CD8 T cells in ankylosing spondylitis. Study-wide results and caveats: According to the report, clones linked to the disease were significantly enriched in matched synovial fluid samples taken from ankylosing spondylitis patients. A TCR beta motif of eight or nine highly homologous variants seemed to mark ankylosing spondylitis blood.

The sample comprised blood, either unsorted or a sorted T cell fraction (not recorded which). This receptor was obtained from a female donor with ankylosing spondylitis or in good health (not recorded which). J is TRBJ1-2 and V is TRBV9; TRBD1 reflects the table's D call only, with no check against the DNA. CDR3 amino acids: CASSGGQGLCV.